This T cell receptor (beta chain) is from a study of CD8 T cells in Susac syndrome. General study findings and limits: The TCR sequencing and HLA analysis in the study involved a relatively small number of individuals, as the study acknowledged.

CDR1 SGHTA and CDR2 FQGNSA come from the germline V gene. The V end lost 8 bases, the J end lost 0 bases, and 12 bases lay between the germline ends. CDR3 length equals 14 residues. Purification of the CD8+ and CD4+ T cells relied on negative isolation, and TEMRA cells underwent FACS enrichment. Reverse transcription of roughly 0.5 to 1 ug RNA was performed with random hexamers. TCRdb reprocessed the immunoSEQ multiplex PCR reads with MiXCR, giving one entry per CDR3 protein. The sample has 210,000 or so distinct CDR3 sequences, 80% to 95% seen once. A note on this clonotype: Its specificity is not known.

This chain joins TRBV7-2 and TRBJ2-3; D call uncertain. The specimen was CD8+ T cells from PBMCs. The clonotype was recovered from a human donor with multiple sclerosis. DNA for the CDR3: TGTGCCAGCGCCCCTTTCGGGAGCACAGATACGCAGTATTTT. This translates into CASAPFGSTDTQYF.